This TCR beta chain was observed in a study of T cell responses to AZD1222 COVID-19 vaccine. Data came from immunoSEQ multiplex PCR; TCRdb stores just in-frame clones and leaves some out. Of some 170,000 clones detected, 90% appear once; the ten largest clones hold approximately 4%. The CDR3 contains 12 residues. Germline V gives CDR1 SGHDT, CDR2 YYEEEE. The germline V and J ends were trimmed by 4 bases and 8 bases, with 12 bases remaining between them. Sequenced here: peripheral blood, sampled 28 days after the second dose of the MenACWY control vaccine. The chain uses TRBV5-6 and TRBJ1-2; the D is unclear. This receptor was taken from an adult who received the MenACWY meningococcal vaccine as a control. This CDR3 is CASSIGRDGYTF. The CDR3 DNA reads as TGTGCCAGCAGCATCGGACGTGACGGCTACACCTTC. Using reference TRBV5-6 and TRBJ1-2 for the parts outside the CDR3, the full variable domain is DAGVTQSPTHLIKTRGQQVTLRCSPKSGHDTVSWYQQALGQGPQFIFQYYEEEERQRGNFPDRFSGHQFPNYSSELNVNALLLGDSALYLCASSIGRDGYTFGSGTRLTVV.